What follows is one T cell receptor beta chain and its context. No antigen is known for it. Base qualities are not recorded, but no much larger clone differs from it by a single base. Libraries were made using 5' RACE. TCRdb names Illumina HiSeq 2500 as the instrument used. The second PCR ran for about 6 to 12 cycles and used a J-beta primer mix along with a sample-barcoded 5' primer. A unique molecular identifier was introduced onto each TCR beta cDNA molecule by a template-switch 5' adaptor carrying 12 random nucleotides. At least 3 million CDR3-containing paired-end reads were obtained from each sample. All of the RNA was converted into first-strand cDNA using the Mint cDNA synthesis kit, with a TRBC-specific oligonucleotide serving as the primer. Following uracil-DNA glycosylase treatment, a first 18-cycle PCR with universal primers M1SS and BC2_uni_R was performed on all cDNA. In the original analysis: For normalization, 1 million high-quality reads, each with a distinct molecular identifier, were randomly selected from each sample. Reads with shared molecular identifiers were discarded instead of being binned into consensus sequences. CDR3 identification, clonotype clustering and error correction used MiTCR with a Q25 quality threshold and the strictest error-elimination algorithm. Lower-bound total TCR beta diversity was estimated with a nonparametric unseen species model using Euler transformation. Using fastp at Q25 and MiXCR, TCRdb reprocessed the public reads and kept productive beta chains. Every CDR3 protein is listed once, alongside the most common genes and DNA of its rows. The authors' filters were not applied to this entry. In all, the sample holds about 1.5 million distinct CDR3 sequences, and roughly 43% of those were seen once. Of the sample, 4% is held by the ten largest clones.

This record comes from a study of blood T cells in healthy people across ages (dated by TCRdb to the mid-2010s). For the wider study: In model experiments, roughly one uniquely barcoded TCR beta cDNA molecule per two T cells was captured by template switching. Using deep sequencing normalized with unique cDNA molecular identifiers, the study measured how TCR beta repertoire diversity changes with age. The donors were divided into four age groups: young (average 16 years), middle-aged (approximately 42), aged (approximately 62) and long-lived (about 84). To avoid experimental bias, donors of different ages were randomly spread across the sequencing lanes. Two additional independent replicas of 1 million unique cDNA reads from the same blood draw were analyzed for two donors (one aged 18 to 30 and one aged 80 or older).

Donors were approximately 42 systemically healthy Caucasian individuals from Russia aged roughly 6 to 100 years. Each donor gave about 9.7 milliliters of peripheral blood, drawn into EDTA-treated Vacutainer tubes. Ficoll-Paque density-gradient centrifugation was used to isolate PBMCs, with at least 7 million per sample. Trizol reagent was used to extract total RNA from PBMCs, with at least 6 micrograms per sample. Naive CD45RAhigh/CD27high T cell percentages were measured by flow cytometry on a PBMC aliquot from every donor. What the authors observed across the whole study: Observed TCR beta diversity per million T cells fell roughly linearly with age, and a significant reduction was already apparent by age roughly 40. Compared with the aged group, the long-lived group had more naive CD4+ T cells, fewer expanded clones and increased TCR diversity, a pattern suggesting age selection. Conclusive comparison of naive and antigen-experienced compartments was prevented by the profiling of bulk unsorted PBMCs. Estimates of total diversity based on one million sequenced T cells were regarded as lower bounds and as underestimates. The CMV infection status of donors was not known, potentially confounding age-related changes in expanded clonotypes. The percentage of naive T cells measured by flow cytometry correlated strongly with observed TCR beta diversity.

Sequenced: blood. The clonotype originates from a woman younger than 30 in good health.

The DNA sequence is TGCAGTGCTCTCGACGGACAGATGGGAAACACCATATATTTT. This gives the protein CSALDGQMGNTIYF. This chain joins TRBV20-1 to TRBJ1-3, with a weak D call of TRBD1 (6 bases match). CDR1 DFQATT and CDR2 SNEGSKA were looked up in the germline V gene (reference sequence). From cysteine to phenylalanine, the CDR3 is 14 amino acids long. Only CDR3 DNA remains: 42 bases, in frame from the first base. Trimming removed 5 bases from V and 4 bases from J, leaving 15 bases between the germline ends.